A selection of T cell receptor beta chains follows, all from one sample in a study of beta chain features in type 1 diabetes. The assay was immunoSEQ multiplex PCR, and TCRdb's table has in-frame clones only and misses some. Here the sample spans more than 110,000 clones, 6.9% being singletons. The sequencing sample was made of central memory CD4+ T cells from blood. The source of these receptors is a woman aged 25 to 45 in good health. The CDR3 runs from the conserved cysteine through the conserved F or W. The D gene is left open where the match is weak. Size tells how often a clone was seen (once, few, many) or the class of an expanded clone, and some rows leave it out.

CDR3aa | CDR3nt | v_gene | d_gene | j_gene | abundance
CASSETGQGLYEQYF | TGTGCCAGCAGCGAGACGGGACAGGGGCTGTACGAGCAGTACTTC | TRBV9 | TRBD1 | TRBJ2-7 | NA
CASSEADSRDGRAFF | TGTGCCAGCAGTGAAGCGGACTCTAGAGATGGGCGTGCTTTCTTT | TRBV2 | NA | TRBJ1-1 | NA
CASSEATGFLGLPRHF | TGTGCCAGCAGTGAAGCCACGGGTTTCCTTGGTCTCCCTCGGCATTTT | TRBV6-1 | NA | TRBJ1-5 | few
CASSPTAGVADTQYF | TGTGCCAGCTCACCCACCGCGGGAGTCGCAGATACGCAGTATTTT | TRBV18 | TRBD2 | TRBJ2-3 | few
CASSVDGRNYNEQFF | TGTGCCAGCAGCGTAGACGGGAGAAATTACAATGAGCAGTTCTTC | TRBV9 | NA | TRBJ2-1 | NA
CASSQRGSSGNTIYF | TGTGCCAGCAGCCAACGGGGTTCCTCTGGAAACACCATATATTTT | TRBV4-2 | NA | TRBJ1-3 | few
CASSFTSADQETQYF | TGTGCCAGCAGCTTCACTTCCGCGGACCAAGAGACCCAGTACTTC | TRBV7-9 | NA | TRBJ2-5 | NA
CASSPDRGHGQPQHF | TGTGCCAGCTCACCAGACAGGGGGCACGGTCAGCCCCAGCATTTT | TRBV18 | TRBD1 | TRBJ1-5 | many
CASSGRESKVNEQFF | TGTGCCAGCAGTGGCCGGGAAAGTAAGGTCAATGAGCAGTTCTTC | TRBV6-6 | NA | TRBJ2-1 | NA
CASSPGDRGLQETQYF | TGTGCCAGCAGCCCAGGGGACAGGGGCCTTCAAGAGACCCAGTACTTC | TRBV7-9 | TRBD1 | TRBJ2-5 | NA
CASSQAPAGEVYNEQFF | TGCGCCAGCAGCCAAGCCCCAGCGGGAGAGGTCTACAATGAGCAGTTCTTC | TRBV4-3 | TRBD2 | TRBJ2-1 | NA
CASSLTRNSNQPQHF | TGTGCCAGCAGCTTAACAAGAAATAGCAATCAGCCCCAGCATTTT | TRBV7-8 | NA | TRBJ1-5 | NA
CASSEWEGGELFF | TGTGCCAGCAGTGAATGGGAGGGCGGGGAGCTGTTTTTT | TRBV2 | TRBD2 | TRBJ2-2 | NA
CASSRTGGLDTGELFF | TGTGCTAGCAGCCGAACAGGGGGCTTGGACACCGGGGAGCTGTTTTTT | TRBV7-7 | TRBD1 | TRBJ2-2 | few
CAISGGTTDTQYF | TGTGCCATCAGCGGCGGGACCACAGATACGCAGTATTTT | TRBV10-3 | NA | TRBJ2-3 | NA
CASAGQGNQPQHF | TGTGCCAGTGCGGGACAGGGTAATCAGCCCCAGCATTTT | TRBV19 | TRBD1 | TRBJ1-5 | NA
CASSLGVAGGLGVIQYF | TGTGCCAGCAGCTTAGGGGTAGCGGGGGGCCTTGGCGTCATTCAGTACTTC | TRBV7-2 | TRBD2 | TRBJ2-4 | NA
CASSLLAGVQETQYF | TGTGCCAGCAGTTTACTAGCGGGAGTCCAAGAGACCCAGTACTTC | TRBV6-5 | TRBD2 | TRBJ2-5 | few
CASSTLAGGYNEQFF | TGTGCCAGTAGCACCTTAGCGGGAGGGTACAATGAGCAGTTCTTC | TRBV19 | TRBD2 | TRBJ2-1 | NA
CASTPWSGSRPNEQFF | TGTGCCAGTACCCCATGGTCGGGTAGTCGTCCCAATGAGCAGTTCTTC | TRBV19 | NA | TRBJ2-1 | few
CASRPIRGREETQYF | TGTGCCAGCAGGCCGATCAGGGGGCGCGAAGAGACCCAGTACTTC | TRBV11-2 | TRBD1 | TRBJ2-5 | few
CASSLAFQTGTQYF | TGTGCCAGCAGCTTAGCGTTCCAAACTGGTACGCAGTATTTT | TRBV7-6 | NA | TRBJ2-3 | NA
CASSSSADTEAFF | TGTGCCAGCAGCTCGTCCGCGGACACTGAAGCTTTCTTT | TRBV7-3 | NA | TRBJ1-1 | NA
CATKTVPVGELFF | TGTGCCACGAAGACAGTTCCAGTCGGGGAGCTGTTTTTT | TRBV2 | NA | TRBJ2-2 | few
CASRYMNTEAFF | TGTGCCAGCAGATATATGAACACTGAAGCTTTCTTT | TRBV6-6 | NA | TRBJ1-1 | many
CASSLDRVADTQYF | TGTGCCAGCAGCCTCGACAGGGTGGCAGATACGCAGTATTTT | TRBV7-2 | TRBD1 | TRBJ2-3 | few
CASSARQGAGVDIQYF | TGTGCCAGCAGCGCCAGACAGGGGGCGGGAGTGGACATTCAGTACTTC | TRBV9 | TRBD1 | TRBJ2-4 | few
CASSLEGTGVDF | TGTGCCAGCAGCTTGGAAGGGACAGGGGTGGACTTC | TRBV7-2 | TRBD1 | TRBJ2-7 | few
CASSQEAGSGQYF | TGTGCCAGCAGCCAAGAAGCCGGGAGCGGCCAGTACTTC | TRBV4-2 | NA | TRBJ2-5 | many
CASTWSGDTQYF | TGTGCCAGCACTTGGTCGGGGGATACGCAGTATTTT | TRBV28 | NA | TRBJ2-3 | many
CASSLSSEAFF | TGTGCCAGCAGCTTGTCCTCTGAAGCTTTCTTT | TRBV5-8 | NA | TRBJ1-1 | few